This T cell receptor beta chain was observed in a study of monozygotic twins with inflammatory bowel disease. Comments on this clonotype: Antigen unknown.

Molecular identifiers with 6-nucleotide sample barcodes were added during cDNA synthesis via template switching. One entry per CDR3 protein, without DNA, is what TCRdb gives after re-calling the 5' RACE reads. The table for this sample gives 90,000 to 110,000 distinct CDR3 sequences. The length of the CDR3 is 16 residues. The V gene's germline CDR1 is KGHDR and CDR2 SFDVKD. Study-level findings and limits: A single strong clonotype or signal linked to IBD was not supported. Patients received differing immunosuppressive treatments, which may have added variability to their repertoires.

The TCR comes from a human donor with ulcerative colitis or Crohn's disease, or a healthy co-twin of an affected twin (not recorded which). The source material was blood. This chain links TRBV24-1 with TRBJ2-3; no DNA is available, so the TRBD1 call from TCRdb remains unchecked. The CDR3 is CATSSNWAGTTDTQYF.